This T cell receptor beta chain was recovered during a study of CXCR3-negative and CXCR3-positive naive CD8 T cells. The sorter processed each CD8+ T cell subset in triplicate at 280,000 or so cells apiece. cDNA libraries for TRB were generated by 5' RACE incorporating UMI labels. TCRdb re-called the 5' RACE reads, yielding one record per CDR3 amino acid sequence without DNA. This sample contains tens of thousands of distinct CDR3 sequences. About this clonotype: Its antigen is not known.

Broader study findings: Diversity in memory CD8+ cells fell much lower than the comparably high levels seen in both naive subsets. Unlike memory cells, which differed, naive CXCR3-negative and CXCR3-positive cells had similar TRBV-TRBJ usage.

The TCR originated in a human donor in good health. Some clones in this sample may be carry-over from other donors' samples. Sequencing used memory CD8+ T cells from blood.

CDR3 protein: CSVRGQGQEYNEQFF. The genes are TRBV20-1 and TRBJ2-1; TCRdb calls TRBD1, which cannot be checked without DNA. CDR3 length equals 15 residues. Germline values: CDR1 DFQATT, CDR2 SNEGSKA (reference sequence).